A selection of T cell receptor beta chains follows, all from one sample in a study of blood T cell repertoires in COVID-19. TCRdb's table, derived via immunoSEQ multiplex PCR, lists solely in-frame clones and lacks some. The data contain more than 250,000 clones, 89% of them seen just once; the ten biggest clones take up 5% to 7.5%. The sequencing input was peripheral blood. All receptors derive from a man in his late teens or twenties who had recovered from COVID-19. Each CDR3 is given with its conserved first and last residue. The order of the fields is clone size, D gene, V gene, J gene, CDR3 protein, CDR3 DNA. D genes are given only for firm matches. Some rows have no size entry. The others give once, few or many, or a class for an expanded clone.

-	TRBD2	TRBV7-2	TRBJ2-1	CASSSLFGTSGRNEQFF	TGTGCCAGCAGCTCCCTATTTGGGACTAGCGGGAGGAATGAGCAGTTCTTC
-	TRBD1	TRBV7-9	TRBJ1-5	CASSEGQGFDNQPQHF	TGTGCCAGCAGCGAAGGACAGGGGTTTGACAATCAGCCCCAGCATTTT
-	TRBD1	TRBV11-2	TRBJ2-7	CASSFDRGREQYF	TGTGCCAGCAGCTTCGACAGGGGGCGCGAGCAGTACTTC
-	TRBD1	TRBV25-1	TRBJ1-5	CAVQIGPRTGRVQPQHF	TGTGCCGTTCAAATAGGACCCAGGACAGGACGTGTTCAGCCCCAGCATTTT
-	TRBD1	TRBV18	TRBJ2-1	CASSPGTGGDEQFF	TGTGCCAGCTCACCAGGGACAGGGGGGGATGAGCAGTTCTTC
few	-	TRBV7-9	TRBJ1-4	CASRTPGDGKLFF	TGTGCCAGCAGAACCCCAGGGGATGGGAAACTGTTTTTT
-	TRBD1	TRBV19	TRBJ1-1	CASDKGDRGPNWGTEAFF	TGTGCCAGTGACAAGGGGGACAGGGGGCCGAATTGGGGCACTGAAGCTTTCTTT
-	-	TRBV24-1	TRBJ1-6	CATSERAGRVSPLHF	TGTGCCACCAGTGAGAGGGCCGGACGTGTTTCACCCCTCCACTTT
once	-	TRBV6-2/TRBV6-3	TRBJ1-5	CASSYSGRGQPQHF	TGTGCCAGCAGTTACTCAGGGCGGGGTCAGCCCCAGCATTTT
-	-	TRBV7-9	TRBJ2-7	CASSLDGGKWDEQYF	TGTGCCAGCAGCTTAGACGGCGGGAAATGGGACGAGCAGTACTTC
-	-	TRBV9	TRBJ2-7	CASGRYGSYEQYF	TGTGCCAGCGGTCGGTACGGGAGCTACGAGCAGTACTTC
-	TRBD2	TRBV27	TRBJ2-7	CASSLASLAGGGEQYF	TGTGCCAGCAGTTTAGCCTCACTAGCGGGAGGCGGCGAGCAGTACTTC
-	-	TRBV19	TRBJ1-1	CASTTGSRTEAFF	TGTGCCAGTACCACAGGGAGTCGGACTGAAGCTTTCTTT
-	-	TRBV7-2	TRBJ2-7	CASSLYEISYEQYF	TGTGCCAGCAGCTTATATGAGATCTCCTACGAGCAGTACTTC
-	-	TRBV10-1	TRBJ1-5	CASSVRSTSDQPQHF	TGCGCCAGCAGTGTACGCTCCACCTCAGATCAGCCCCAGCATTTT
-	-	TRBV7-8	TRBJ2-1	CASSRLSPPGQGKFF	TGTGCCAGCAGCCGCCTGTCTCCACCTGGGCAGGGAAAGTTCTTC
-	TRBD2	TRBV6-5	TRBJ2-1	CASKLAGINEQFF	TGTGCCAGCAAACTAGCGGGTATAAATGAGCAGTTCTTC
once	TRBD2	TRBV19	TRBJ2-7	CASSGGLAGGSLEQYF	TGTGCCAGTAGTGGAGGACTAGCGGGAGGGTCCTTGGAGCAGTACTTC
-	-	TRBV5-1	TRBJ1-2	CASSLASYGYTF	TGCGCCAGCAGCTTGGCCAGCTATGGCTACACCTTC
-	TRBD1	TRBV4-2	TRBJ2-7	CASSQDDRDYEQYF	TGTGCCAGCAGCCAGGATGACAGGGACTACGAGCAGTACTTC
-	-	TRBV10-2	TRBJ2-7	CASSESTTEQRYEQYF	TGCGCCAGCAGTGAGTCGACGACTGAGCAACGCTACGAGCAGTACTTC
-	-	TRBV28	TRBJ1-2	CASSLSGYYGYTF	TGTGCCAGCAGTTTATCAGGGTACTATGGCTACACCTTC
once	TRBD2	TRBV11-1	TRBJ2-1	CASTLAGGLMDEQFF	TGTGCCAGCACACTAGCGGGAGGGCTAATGGATGAGCAGTTCTTC
-	TRBD1	TRBV27	TRBJ2-7	CASSFDRGGSYEQYF	TGTGCCAGCAGTTTTGACAGGGGGGGCTCCTACGAGCAGTACTTC
-	TRBD1	TRBV27	TRBJ2-1	CASTITGGPYNEQFF	TGTGCCAGCACCATAACAGGGGGGCCCTACAATGAGCAGTTCTTC